This T cell receptor beta chain was sequenced for a study of human T cells and chemical hapten exposure. The sample's time point: patch test 1, 2 weeks after DPC sensitization. Described treatment: therapeutic diphenylcyclopropenone sensitization with weekly scalp DPC. This clonotype appeared many times. MiXCR, applied by TCRdb to the RACE reads, yields one record per CDR3 protein. The repertoire includes 340,000 or so distinct CDR3 sequences, around 6.9% of them detected once, and around 8.4% sits in the top ten. The germline CDR1 and CDR2 sequences are LGHDT and YNNKEL (reference sequence). V was pared by 3 bases and J by 8 bases, with 4 bases of the junction left unmatched. The CDR3 spans 13 residues.

V gene TRBV3-1 combines with J gene TRBJ2-1, with 7 bases that match TRBD2. The origin of this receptor is a woman between 18 and 29 years old with alopecia areata. Some clones in this sample may be carry-over from other donors' samples. The sample was whole blood, taken in connection with sensitization to the hapten diphenylcyclopropenone (DPC). DNA of the CDR3: TGTGCCAGCAGCCAGGGGGGGTACGATGAGCAGTTCTTC. Protein sequence: CASSQGGYDEQFF.